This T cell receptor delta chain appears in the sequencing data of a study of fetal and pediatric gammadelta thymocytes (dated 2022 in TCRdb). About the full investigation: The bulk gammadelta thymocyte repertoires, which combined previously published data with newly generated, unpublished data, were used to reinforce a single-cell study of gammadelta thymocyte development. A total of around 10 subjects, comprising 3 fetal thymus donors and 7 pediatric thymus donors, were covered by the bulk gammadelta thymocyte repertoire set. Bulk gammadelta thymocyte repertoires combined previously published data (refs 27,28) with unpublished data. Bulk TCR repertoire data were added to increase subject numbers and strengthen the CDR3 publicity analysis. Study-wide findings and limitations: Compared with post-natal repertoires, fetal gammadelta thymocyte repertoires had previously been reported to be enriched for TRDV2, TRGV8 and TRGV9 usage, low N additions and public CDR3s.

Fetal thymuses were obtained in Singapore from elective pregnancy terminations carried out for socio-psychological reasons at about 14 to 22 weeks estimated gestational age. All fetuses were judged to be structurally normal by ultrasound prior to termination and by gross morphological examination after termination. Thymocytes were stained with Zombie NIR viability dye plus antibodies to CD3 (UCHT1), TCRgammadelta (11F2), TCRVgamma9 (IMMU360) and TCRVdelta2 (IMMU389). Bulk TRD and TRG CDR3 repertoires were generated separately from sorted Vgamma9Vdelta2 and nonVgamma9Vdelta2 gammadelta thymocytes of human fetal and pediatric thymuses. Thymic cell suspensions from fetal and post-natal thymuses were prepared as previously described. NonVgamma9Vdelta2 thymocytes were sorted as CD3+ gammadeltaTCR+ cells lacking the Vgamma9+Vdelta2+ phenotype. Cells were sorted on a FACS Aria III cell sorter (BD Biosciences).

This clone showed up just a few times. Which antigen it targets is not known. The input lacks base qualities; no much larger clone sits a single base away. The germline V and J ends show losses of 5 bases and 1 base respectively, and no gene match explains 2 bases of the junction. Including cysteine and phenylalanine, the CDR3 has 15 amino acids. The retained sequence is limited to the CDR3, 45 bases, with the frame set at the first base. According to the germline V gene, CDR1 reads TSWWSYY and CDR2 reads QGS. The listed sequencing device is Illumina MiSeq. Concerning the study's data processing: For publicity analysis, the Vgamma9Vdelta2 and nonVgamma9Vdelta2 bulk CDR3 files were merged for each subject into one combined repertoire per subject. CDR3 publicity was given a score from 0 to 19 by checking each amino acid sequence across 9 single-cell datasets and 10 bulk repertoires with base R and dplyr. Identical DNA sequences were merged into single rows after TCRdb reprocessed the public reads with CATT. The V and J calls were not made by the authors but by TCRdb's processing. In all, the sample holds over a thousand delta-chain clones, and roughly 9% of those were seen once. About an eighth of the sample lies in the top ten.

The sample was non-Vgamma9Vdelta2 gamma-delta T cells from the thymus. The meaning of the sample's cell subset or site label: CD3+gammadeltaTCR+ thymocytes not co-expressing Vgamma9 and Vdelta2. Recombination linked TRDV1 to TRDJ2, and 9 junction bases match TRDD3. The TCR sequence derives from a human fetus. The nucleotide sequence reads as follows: TGTGCTCTTGGGATACTGGGGGATTTGACAGCACAACTCTTCTTT. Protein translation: CALGILGDLTAQLFF.